This T cell receptor beta chain was captured in a study of CD8 T cells in Susac syndrome. Healthy donors matched for age and sex were used as controls. Reverse transcription of roughly 0.5 to 1 ug RNA was carried out with random hexamers. Across 54 Vbeta and 13 Jbeta, TCR beta CDR3 was amplified with immunoSEQ multiplex PCR. TCRdb re-called the immunoSEQ multiplex PCR reads through MiXCR, storing one row per CDR3 protein. The top ten clones hold 0.096% of a sample with more than 85,000 distinct CDR3 sequences, approximately 96% of them seen once. Losses at the gene ends were 6 bases for V and 4 bases for J; bases not matched to a gene: 5. CDR3 size: 13 residues. Germline V gene sequence: CDR1 DFQATT, CDR2 SNEGSKA (reference sequence).

The receptor's source is a human donor in good health. The sample comprised CD4+ T cells from PBMCs. The chain has TRBV20-1 and TRBJ2-7; TRBD2 aligns across 11 bases. CDR3 residues: CSAVAGGRYEQYF. The CDR3 DNA reads as TGCAGTGCCGTAGCGGGGGGGCGGTACGAGCAGTACTTC.